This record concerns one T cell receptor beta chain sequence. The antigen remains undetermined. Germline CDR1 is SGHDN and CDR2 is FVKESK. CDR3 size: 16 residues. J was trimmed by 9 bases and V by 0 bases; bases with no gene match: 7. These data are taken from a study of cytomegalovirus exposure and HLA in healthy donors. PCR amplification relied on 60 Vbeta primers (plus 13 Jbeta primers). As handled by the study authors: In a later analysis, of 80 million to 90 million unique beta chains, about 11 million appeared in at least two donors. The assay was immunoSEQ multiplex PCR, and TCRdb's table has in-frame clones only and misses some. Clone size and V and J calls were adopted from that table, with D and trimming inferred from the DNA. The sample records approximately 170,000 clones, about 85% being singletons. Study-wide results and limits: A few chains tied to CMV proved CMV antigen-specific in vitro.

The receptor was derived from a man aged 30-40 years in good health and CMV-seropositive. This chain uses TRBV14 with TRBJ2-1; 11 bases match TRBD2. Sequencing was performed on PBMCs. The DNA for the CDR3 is TGTGCCAGCAGCCAAGAATATCTAGCGGGAGGTGGTGAGCAGTTCTTC. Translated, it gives CASSQEYLAGGGEQFF.